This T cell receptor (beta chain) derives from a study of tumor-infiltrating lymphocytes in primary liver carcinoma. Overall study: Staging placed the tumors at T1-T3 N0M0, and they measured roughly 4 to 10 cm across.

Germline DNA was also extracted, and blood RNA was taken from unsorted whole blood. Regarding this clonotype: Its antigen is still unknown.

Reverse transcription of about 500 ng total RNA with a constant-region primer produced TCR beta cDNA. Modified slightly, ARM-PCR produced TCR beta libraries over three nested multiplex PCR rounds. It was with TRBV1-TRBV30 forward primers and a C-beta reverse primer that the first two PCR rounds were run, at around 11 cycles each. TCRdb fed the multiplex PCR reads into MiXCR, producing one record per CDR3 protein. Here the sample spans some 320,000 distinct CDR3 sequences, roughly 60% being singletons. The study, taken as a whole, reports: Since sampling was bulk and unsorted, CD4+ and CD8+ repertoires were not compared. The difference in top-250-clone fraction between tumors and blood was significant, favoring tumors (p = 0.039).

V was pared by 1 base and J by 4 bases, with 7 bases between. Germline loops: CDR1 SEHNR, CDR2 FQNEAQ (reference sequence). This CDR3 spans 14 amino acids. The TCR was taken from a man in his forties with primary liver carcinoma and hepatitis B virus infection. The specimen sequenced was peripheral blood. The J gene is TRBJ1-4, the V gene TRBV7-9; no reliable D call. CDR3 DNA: TGTGCCAGCAGCTTAGGTTCGGGTAATGAAAAACTGTTTTTT. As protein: CASSLGSGNEKLFF.